Following are 18 T cell receptor beta chains from one sample sequenced in a study of OX40 agonist ivuxolimab in advanced cancers. Generated by immunoSEQ multiplex PCR, the TCRdb table keeps only in-frame clones and is missing some. There are more than 40,000 clones in the sample; 88% occur only once, and around 60% lies in the top ten. The sequences come from CD4+ or CD8+ T cells sorted from blood, collected in a trial of the OX40 agonist ivuxolimab. Receptor source: an adult with an advanced solid tumor such as melanoma, head and neck, liver or kidney cancer.

The chain links TRBV9 to TRBJ2-1; TRBD1 matches 7 bases. The CDR3 is 16 amino acids. V dropped 3 bases and J dropped 0; count of bases not matched to a gene: 6. Germline V gene lookup returns CDR1 SGDLS and CDR2 YYNGEE. CDR3 region: CASSGTGVHSYNEQFF. In nucleotides, the CDR3 is TGTGCCAGCAGCGGCACAGGGGTCCACTCCTACAATGAGCAGTTCTTC. The whole variable domain, filled in from reference TRBV9 and TRBJ2-1, reads DSGVTQTPKHLITATGQRVTLRCSPRSGDLSVYWYQQSLDQGLQFLIQYYNGEERAKGNILERFSAQQFPDLHSELNLSSLELGDSALYFCASSGTGVHSYNEQFFGPGTRLTVL.

This clone came up many times. The V and J genes are TRBV6-4 and TRBJ2-1, with 10 bases aligning to TRBD2. CDR1 MRHNA and CDR2 SNTAGT come from the germline V gene. The trim removed 2 bases at V and 2 bases at J, leaving 0 bases unmatched. CDR3 length: 15 amino acids. CDR3 DNA: TGTGCCAGCAGTGACACTAGCGGGACCTACAATGAGCAGTTCTTC. This translates into CASSDTSGTYNEQFF.

This rearrangement joins TRBV19 to TRBJ2-1; D is unclear. Trimming removed 8 bases from V and 3 bases from J, with 17 bases in between. Germline-derived CDR1 and CDR2 are LNHDA and SQIVND (reference sequence). This CDR3 has 15 residues. The CDR3: CASAIGGGFYNEQFF. The CDR3 bases are TGTGCCAGTGCTATAGGCGGTGGTTTCTACAATGAGCAGTTCTTC.

The chain joins TRBV20-1 to TRBJ1-5; D not resolved. The CDR3 covers 11 residues. Germline V lookup: CDR1 DFQATT, CDR2 SNEGSKA (reference sequence). V lost 3 bases, J lost 9 bases, and 9 bases lay in between. The CDR3 DNA reads as TGCAGTGCTAGGGATGATGGGCCCCAGCATTTT. Its translation is CSARDDGPQHF.

The chain has TRBV27 and TRBJ2-3, with a tentative D call TRBD1 (6 bases). Germline-derived CDR1 and CDR2 are MNHEY and SMNVEV (reference sequence). V was shortened by 5 bases and J by 1 base, with 13 bases between the two germline ends. The CDR3 runs to 15 residues. CDR3 residues: CASSVGGEGTDTQYF. The CDR3 nucleotides are TGTGCCAGCAGTGTTGGGGGCGAGGGCACAGATACGCAGTATTTT.

DNA of the CDR3: TGTGCCAGCAGCTTAACTAGCCAGAGCTCCTACAATGAGCAGTTCTTC. Translating it yields CASSLTSQSSYNEQFF. The chain links TRBV7-3 to TRBJ2-1; D gene unclear. CDR3 length: 16 residues. The V and J ends lost 0 bases and 0 bases respectively, with 9 bases between them. Germline V gene data show CDR1 as SGHTA and CDR2 as FQGTGA. Combining the CDR3 with reference TRBV7-3 and TRBJ2-1 gives the whole variable domain GAGVSQTPSNKVTEKGKYVELRCDPISGHTALYWYRQSLGQGPEFLIYFQGTGAADDSGLPNDRFFAVRPEGSVSTLKIQRTERGDSAVYLCASSLTSQSSYNEQFFGPGTRLTVL.

V is TRBV30 and J is TRBJ1-2; 9 bases fit TRBD1. This CDR3 is 12 amino acids long. J gave up 6 bases and V 4 bases, and 3 bases lay outside the gene matches. Germline CDR1 reads GTSNPN; CDR2 reads SVGIG (reference sequence). The CDR3 DNA sequence: TGTGCCTGGACCTGGGACAGGGATGGCTACACCTTC. Translated: CAWTWDRDGYTF.

The chain links TRBV27 to TRBJ2-7; 9 bases align to TRBD2. Looked up from germline, CDR1 is MNHEY and CDR2 is SMNVEV (reference sequence). V lost 1 base to trimming and J lost 3 bases; unmatched junction nucleotides: 22. The CDR3 contains 21 residues. CDR3: CASSLYGDWGSGSSNIYEQYF. Here the CDR3 DNA reads TGTGCCAGCAGTTTATATGGGGATTGGGGTAGCGGGAGTTCTAACATCTACGAGCAGTACTTC.

The rearrangement joins TRBV7-9 to TRBJ2-1; D is ambiguous. This CDR3 comprises 12 residues. Germline V gene lookup returns CDR1 SEHNR and CDR2 FQNEAQ (reference sequence). V lost 4 bases to trimming and J lost 10 bases, with 11 bases between them. The CDR3 nucleotides are TGTGCCAGCAGCTCCGGGCCTGGCGAGCAGTTCTTC. As protein: CASSSGPGEQFF. Filled out from reference TRBV7-9 and TRBJ2-1, the complete variable domain reads DTGVSQNPRHKITKRGQNVTFRCDPISEHNRLYWYRQTLGQGPEFLTYFQNEAQLEKSRLLSDRFSAERPKGSFSTLEIQRTEQGDSAMYLCASSSGPGEQFFGPGTRLTVL.

The chain uses TRBV28 and TRBJ1-5; D uncertain. V dropped 6 bases and J dropped 4 bases, with 10 bases sitting between them. Germline CDR1 MDHEN, CDR2 SYDVKM. The CDR3 is made up of 13 amino acids. CDR3 bases: TGTGCCAGCAGCTCTACGCGAAATCAGCCCCAGCATTTT. Translating gives CASSSTRNQPQHF. The full variable domain, its missing parts supplied by reference TRBV28 and TRBJ1-5, is DVKVTQSSRYLVKRTGEKVFLECVQDMDHENMFWYRQDPGLGLRLIYFSYDVKMKEKGDIPEGYSVSREKKERFSLILESASTNQTSMYLCASSSTRNQPQHFGDGTRLSIL.

The J gene is TRBJ2-1, the V gene TRBV4-3, with D tentatively TRBD1 (5 bases). The length of the CDR3 is 15 residues. CDR1 and CDR2 (germline): LGHNA, YSLEER. The V and J ends lost 0 bases and 4 bases respectively, with 10 bases between them. The DNA of the CDR3 is TGCGCCAGCAGCCAAGAGCCGGACAATTACAATGAGCAGTTCTTC. This codes for CASSQEPDNYNEQFF.

The chain combines TRBV21-1 with TRBJ1-2; TRBD1 is the table's D call, not checked against the DNA. TRBV21-1 is reported as a pseudogene. This CDR3 contains 15 residues. This CDR3 is CASSKPGQDNYGYTF. Here the CDR3 DNA reads TGTGCCAGCAGTAAACCGGGACAGGATAACTATGGCTACACCTTC.

The chain joins TRBV4-1 to TRBJ2-2, with 8 bases identical to TRBD2. Trimming took 2 bases from V and 0 from J; bases not matched to a gene: 5. The germline CDR1 and CDR2 sequences are MGHRA and YSYEKL. This CDR3 is built from 17 residues. As DNA, the CDR3 is TGCGCCAGCAGCCAATCCAGCGGGGGACCGAACACCGGGGAGCTGTTTTTT. As protein: CASSQSSGGPNTGELFF.

The chain couples TRBV28 to TRBJ2-7; D remains ambiguous. Germline V gene sequence: CDR1 MDHEN, CDR2 SYDVKM. This CDR3 is built from 13 residues. Between the trimmed V and J ends, which lost 8 bases and 2 bases, there was a span of 13 bases. The CDR3 loop is CASWNPGPYEQYF. The CDR3 DNA reads as TGTGCCAGCTGGAACCCCGGCCCCTACGAGCAGTACTTC.

The V and J genes are TRBV9 and TRBJ2-7; unclear D gene. The CDR3 contains 13 residues. Germline V gene sequence: CDR1 SGDLS, CDR2 YYNGEE. V gave up 0 bases and J gave up 4 bases, with 8 bases separating them. The CDR3 reads CASSVAQTYEQYF. The CDR3 DNA reads TGTGCCAGCAGCGTAGCGCAAACTTACGAGCAGTACTTC.

V gene TRBV9 combines with J gene TRBJ2-2; 12 bases agree with TRBD1. From germline, CDR1 is SGDLS and CDR2 YYNGEE. The CDR3 has 17 residues. J was trimmed by 8 bases and V by 7 bases; bases with no gene match: 15. The CDR3, as DNA: TGTGCCAGCGGCCCCGGGACAGGGGGCTTTCAAACGGGGGAGCTGTTTTTT. Its translation is CASGPGTGGFQTGELFF. The variable domain in full, completed from reference TRBV9 and TRBJ2-2, reads DSGVTQTPKHLITATGQRVTLRCSPRSGDLSVYWYQQSLDQGLQFLIQYYNGEERAKGNILERFSAQQFPDLHSELNLSSLELGDSALYFCASGPGTGGFQTGELFFGEGSRLTVL.

The rearrangement links TRBV6-4 to TRBJ2-3; D remains ambiguous. This CDR3 region has 13 residues. V shed 2 bases and J shed 2 bases, with 5 bases lying between them. Germline loops: CDR1 MRHNA, CDR2 SNTAGT. CDR3 in amino acids: CASSDETTDTQYF. Here the CDR3 DNA reads TGTGCCAGCAGTGACGAGACCACAGATACGCAGTATTTT.

The J gene is TRBJ2-2, the V gene TRBV11-2; D might be TRBD1 or TRBD2, each matching 5 bases. V was clipped by 4 bases and J by 5 bases, with 11 bases between them. This CDR3 has 14 amino acids. From germline, CDR1 is SGHAT and CDR2 FQNNGV. The CDR3 DNA sequence: TGTGCCAGCAGCTCGGGACCTGAGACCGGGGAGCTGTTTTTT. It is translated as CASSSGPETGELFF.